Reported below is one T cell receptor beta chain. No antigen is known for it. No base quality values were provided; no much bigger clone lies one nucleotide off. TCR beta CDR3 regions were sequenced from DNA using the immunoSEQ Assay. The authors' analysis ran thus. To compute T cell density, TCR beta template counts were normalized to usable DNA, which was estimated by amplifying housekeeping genes. Richness was estimated using the preseqR package, with extrapolation to 400,000 templates for PBMC samples and to 120,000 templates for tissue samples. Clonality was defined as one minus Pielou's evenness. Tissue-enriched TCRs were identified through differential abundance testing performed on productive amino-acid clonotypes, with a minimum total count of 5 and an alpha of 0.1. The Jaccard Index and the Morisita Overlap Index were used to measure how much the repertoires overlapped between compartments. TCR beta CDR3s were clustered by GLIPH together with public tetramer-defined viral CDR3s, and at least three viral sequences plus V-gene enrichment were required for viral motifs. TCRdb provides this immuneACCESS table in a form limited to in-frame rearrangements. Some clones are lacking; in checked studies, under half of them reflect an unresolved V gene, and why the rest are absent is not known. The DNA was the basis for D and trimming; V, J and clone size are from that table. This sample holds tens of thousands of clones; 90% to 95% were observed only once. The ten largest clones take up around 6.5% of the sample.

The data belong to a study of T cells in localized non-small cell lung cancer (dated by TCRdb to 2018 to 2021). About the investigation overall: T cell repertoires of about 240 early-stage NSCLC patients were analyzed, with tumors being compared against uninvolved tumor-adjacent lungs. All 240 or so NSCLC patients in the cohort were treatment-naive and had localized lung tumors that were resected. NSCLC patients had a mean age of around 66 years, and fewer than 150 were male and 107 female.

At diagnosis, peripheral blood, uninvolved tumor-adjacent lung and tumor were collected and were preserved as a mix of fresh-frozen and FFPE material. For TCR repertoire profiling, blood samples were analyzed in the form of peripheral blood mononuclear cells. Overall study outcomes, separate from this receptor: Because multi-region sequencing of the tumors was not done, intratumor heterogeneity could not be ruled out. A median of about 50 of the top 100 tumor clones turned up in the paired uninvolved adjacent lung, and fewer than 35 of those clones also ranked among the top 100 of that same adjacent lung. The highest T cell clonality was observed in uninvolved tumor-adjacent lung, where clonality exceeded that of tumor, suggesting that antigenic responses were more focused in uninvolved tumor-adjacent lung. Longer overall survival was associated with higher T cell density in blood, whereas shorter survival was associated with higher clonality in adjacent lung. Because the study design was exploratory, TCR variables were selected using unadjusted p-values without false-discovery rate correction.

The sequence derives from a female donor over 55 with stage I lung adenocarcinoma. This specimen was peripheral blood, taken before any cancer treatment.

The CDR3 protein: CASSPGHGAWSEAKNIQYF. The DNA sequence follows: TGTGCCAGCAGCCCAGGACACGGAGCTTGGTCCGAAGCCAAAAACATTCAGTACTTC. The V and J genes are TRBV5-8 and TRBJ2-4, and possibly TRBD1, on 5 matching bases. V is pared back by 4 bases and J by 0 bases, with 23 bases lying between the germline termini. The germline V gene yields SGHTS for CDR1 and YDEGEE for CDR2. The CDR3 starts with the cysteine, ends with the phenylalanine, and has 19 residues. Only CDR3 DNA remains: 57 bases, in frame from the first base.